These T cell receptor beta chains were read from a single sample in a study of cytomegalovirus exposure and HLA in healthy donors. Libraries were prepared by immunoSEQ multiplex PCR; TCRdb keeps only in-frame clonotypes and omits some of them. The sample lists 100,000 to 150,000 clones, roughly 81% seen once, with around 1% in the top ten. The sample comprised PBMCs. These receptors were taken from a woman aged 25 to 45 in good health and CMV-seronegative. The CDR3 runs from the conserved cysteine through the conserved F or W. A D gene is named only where the DNA matches it firmly. A clone size is listed for some rows: how often the clone was seen (once, few, many), or a class if it is expanded.

abundance	d_gene	v_gene	j_gene	CDR3nt	CDR3aa
NA	TRBD2	TRBV10-2	TRBJ2-5	TGCGCCAGCACTCTAGCGGGGCGGGAGACCCAGTACTTC	CASTLAGRETQYF
NA	NA	TRBV2	TRBJ2-5	TGTGCCAGCAGTGAAATCGGAGCCCTCGGGGGAGAGACCCAGTACTTC	CASSEIGALGGETQYF
NA	NA	TRBV5-1	TRBJ2-3	TGCGCCAGCAGGACGCGGCGGGGGCTCACAGATACGCAGTATTTT	CASRTRRGLTDTQYF
NA	NA	TRBV29-1	TRBJ1-2	TGCAGCGTTGAGCAGGGCAGCCTTTATGGCTACACCTTC	CSVEQGSLYGYTF
NA	NA	TRBV29-1	TRBJ1-2	TGCAGCGCCGACGAAGAAGCGGGCTATGGCTACACCTTC	CSADEEAGYGYTF
NA	NA	TRBV28	TRBJ1-4	TGTGCCAGCAGTACGGGAGATGAAAAACTGTTTTTT	CASSTGDEKLFF
NA	NA	TRBV7-2	TRBJ2-4	TGTGCCAGCAGCTTACTCCCTAGCGTAAACATTCAGTACTTC	CASSLLPSVNIQYF
NA	NA	TRBV21-1	TRBJ2-1	TGTGCCAGCAGCAAAGGTACCAGGGGGGACAATGAGCAGTTCTTC	CASSKGTRGDNEQFF
few	NA	TRBV10-1	TRBJ1-2	TGCGCCAGGGGAGGAGAGGTCTATTATGGCTACACCTTC	CARGGEVYYGYTF
NA	NA	TRBV7-2	TRBJ2-7	TGTGCCAGCAGCTCTTCGACAGGTTCCTACGAGCAGTACTTC	CASSSSTGSYEQYF
NA	NA	TRBV11-2	TRBJ2-1	TGTGCCAGCAGCTCCCTGTTAAAAGAACTAGAGCACAATGAGCAGTTCTTC	CASSSLLKELEHNEQFF
few	TRBD2	TRBV30	TRBJ2-2	TGTGCCTGGAGCCGGGGGGTCTTGAACACCGGGGAGCTGTTTTTT	CAWSRGVLNTGELFF
once	NA	TRBV19	TRBJ1-4	TGTGCCAGTAGTATGAGTGAGGGATGGGGAATGCTGTTTTTT	CASSMSEGWGMLFF
NA	TRBD2	TRBV5-1	TRBJ2-7	TGCGCCAGCAGTCGGACTAGCGGAAACTCCTACGAGCAGTACTTC	CASSRTSGNSYEQYF
once	NA	TRBV5-1	TRBJ1-2	TGCGCCAGCAGGAACCGGAGGGGCTACACCTTC	CASRNRRGYTF
NA	TRBD2	TRBV7-6	TRBJ2-1	TGTGCCAGCAGTACCGGACTAGCGGGTTACAATGAGCAGTTCTTC	CASSTGLAGYNEQFF
NA	NA	TRBV19	TRBJ1-4	TGTGCCAGTACCACGATTGAGGAAGTAGGGGAACTGTTTTTT	CASTTIEEVGELFF
NA	NA	TRBV4-3	TRBJ2-1	TGCGCCAGCAGCCAAGAAGAGGCGGGGTACAATGAGCAGTTCTTC	CASSQEEAGYNEQFF
NA	TRBD1	TRBV5-6	TRBJ1-1	TGTGCCAGCAGCTCAGGGACAGCTGAAGCTTTCTTT	CASSSGTAEAFF
NA	NA	TRBV7-2	TRBJ1-3	TGTGCCAGCAGCTATGCAGGGGCCGGAAACACCATATATTTT	CASSYAGAGNTIYF
NA	NA	TRBV6-1	TRBJ2-7	TGTGCCAGCGGCGGGACCGGGCCCTACGAGCAGTACTTC	CASGGTGPYEQYF
NA	NA	TRBV27	TRBJ2-1	TGTGCCAGCAGAGCTACAGGGGGGGTTTACAATGAGCAGTTCTTC	CASRATGGVYNEQFF
NA	NA	TRBV5-4	TRBJ2-7	TGTGCCAGCAGCTTGGGTAGCGGGACAGCCTACGAGCAGTACTTC	CASSLGSGTAYEQYF
NA	NA	TRBV7-9	TRBJ2-7	TGTTCCAGCAGCTTAAGCGCCGAGCAGTACTTC	CSSSLSAEQYF
NA	NA	TRBV4-3	TRBJ1-5	TGCGCCAGCAGCCAAGATTTGAGGGCCTCCGGGGGGCCCCAGCATTTT	CASSQDLRASGGPQHF
NA	NA	TRBV27	TRBJ2-1	TGTGCCAGCAGTTTATCGGAGACTAGGCGGAGGGATGAGCAGTTCTTC	CASSLSETRRRDEQFF
once	NA	TRBV5-8	TRBJ2-3	TGTGCCAGCAGCTGGAGTGCGAAGGCGCAGTATTTT	CASSWSAKAQYF
NA	NA	TRBV15	TRBJ2-3	TGTGCCACCAGCAGAGGGGAGGGGGCAGATACGCAGTATTTT	CATSRGEGADTQYF
NA	TRBD1	TRBV15	TRBJ1-3	TGTGCCACCAGCAGACCGACAGGGGGAAACACCATATATTTT	CATSRPTGGNTIYF